What follows describes a single T cell receptor (beta chain). Its antigen is as yet unknown. These data belong to a study of CD8+CD57+ T cells in acquired aplastic anemia. Study findings and constraints: The study identified about 30 CD8+ CDR3 sequences shared by patients and controls.

Germline loops: CDR1 SGHVT, CDR2 SQSDAQ. After removal of 3 bases from V and 7 bases from J, the junction contained 11 bases not matched to a gene. The CDR3 is 15 amino acids. The study profiled TCR beta VDJ and CDR3 using genomic DNA as template. Via MiXCR, TCRdb re-called the reads, giving one row per CDR3 protein. The sample carries 150,000 to 160,000 distinct CDR3 sequences, roughly half recorded once. Patients selected for sequencing had displayed CD8+CD57+ cell expansion by flow cytometry. The sequence was collected from a human donor with aplastic anemia. The J gene is TRBJ1-1, the V gene TRBV7-4; 7 bases fit TRBD1. The sequenced material came from sorted CD4+, CD8+, or CD8+CD57+ T cells (not recorded which) from PBMCs. The CDR3 loop is CASSLQGTARGEAFF. CDR3 bases: TGTGCCAGCAGCTTGCAGGGGACAGCGCGGGGTGAAGCTTTCTTT.